The T cell receptor (beta chain) under discussion was sequenced for a study of shared clonotypes between healthy human individuals. As for the study in general: There were three CD4 naive, three CD4 memory, two CD8 naive and one CD8 memory plates per donor.

Study conclusions and caveats: Naive CD4 clonotypes overlapped across several donors at around 4.8%.

This clone was observed at least ten times. What it binds is unknown. CDR3 length: 17 residues. CDR1 is SGHTS, CDR2 YDEGEE, per germline. With 3 bases clipped from V and 3 bases from J, the junction kept 12 bases outside the gene matches. Sequencing was performed with immunoSEQ multiplex PCR; in TCRdb, only in-frame clones are kept and a portion is missing. The sample holds about 770,000 clones, 55% to 80% seen once. The rearrangement links TRBV5-8 to TRBJ1-5, with 7 bases matching TRBD1. The sequencing sample was made of memory CD4+ T cells sorted from blood. Specified subset: CD45RA-negative fraction. This TCR derives from a woman aged 30 to 39 in good health. DNA of the CDR3: TGTGCCAGCAGCTACGTAGGGGGCTCGGATATCAATCAGCCCCAGCATTTT. It specifies CASSYVGGSDINQPQHF.